The following is a T cell receptor beta chain sequence with its context. Trimming removed 3 bases from V and 2 bases from J; junction bases left unmatched: 6. CDR3 length: 15 amino acids. From germline, CDR1 is SGDLS and CDR2 YYNGEE. Sequencing involved patients with CD8+CD57+ cell expansion previously shown by flow cytometry. This specimen comes from a study of CD8+CD57+ T cells in acquired aplastic anemia. Genomic DNA was employed as the template in profiling TCR beta VDJ and CDR3. TCRdb reanalysed the reads using MiXCR and keeps one entry per CDR3 protein. The sample contains around 500,000 distinct CDR3 sequences, less than 35% of which appear only once.

Sequencing was carried out using sorted CD4+, CD8+, or CD8+CD57+ T cells (not recorded which) from PBMCs. This TCR came from a human donor with aplastic anemia. V usage is TRBV9 and J usage is TRBJ2-5; TRBD2 matches 8 bases. CDR3 in amino acids: CASSGGTSGQETQYF. The CDR3 DNA reads TGTGCCAGCAGCGGAGGAACTAGCGGACAAGAGACCCAGTACTTC.